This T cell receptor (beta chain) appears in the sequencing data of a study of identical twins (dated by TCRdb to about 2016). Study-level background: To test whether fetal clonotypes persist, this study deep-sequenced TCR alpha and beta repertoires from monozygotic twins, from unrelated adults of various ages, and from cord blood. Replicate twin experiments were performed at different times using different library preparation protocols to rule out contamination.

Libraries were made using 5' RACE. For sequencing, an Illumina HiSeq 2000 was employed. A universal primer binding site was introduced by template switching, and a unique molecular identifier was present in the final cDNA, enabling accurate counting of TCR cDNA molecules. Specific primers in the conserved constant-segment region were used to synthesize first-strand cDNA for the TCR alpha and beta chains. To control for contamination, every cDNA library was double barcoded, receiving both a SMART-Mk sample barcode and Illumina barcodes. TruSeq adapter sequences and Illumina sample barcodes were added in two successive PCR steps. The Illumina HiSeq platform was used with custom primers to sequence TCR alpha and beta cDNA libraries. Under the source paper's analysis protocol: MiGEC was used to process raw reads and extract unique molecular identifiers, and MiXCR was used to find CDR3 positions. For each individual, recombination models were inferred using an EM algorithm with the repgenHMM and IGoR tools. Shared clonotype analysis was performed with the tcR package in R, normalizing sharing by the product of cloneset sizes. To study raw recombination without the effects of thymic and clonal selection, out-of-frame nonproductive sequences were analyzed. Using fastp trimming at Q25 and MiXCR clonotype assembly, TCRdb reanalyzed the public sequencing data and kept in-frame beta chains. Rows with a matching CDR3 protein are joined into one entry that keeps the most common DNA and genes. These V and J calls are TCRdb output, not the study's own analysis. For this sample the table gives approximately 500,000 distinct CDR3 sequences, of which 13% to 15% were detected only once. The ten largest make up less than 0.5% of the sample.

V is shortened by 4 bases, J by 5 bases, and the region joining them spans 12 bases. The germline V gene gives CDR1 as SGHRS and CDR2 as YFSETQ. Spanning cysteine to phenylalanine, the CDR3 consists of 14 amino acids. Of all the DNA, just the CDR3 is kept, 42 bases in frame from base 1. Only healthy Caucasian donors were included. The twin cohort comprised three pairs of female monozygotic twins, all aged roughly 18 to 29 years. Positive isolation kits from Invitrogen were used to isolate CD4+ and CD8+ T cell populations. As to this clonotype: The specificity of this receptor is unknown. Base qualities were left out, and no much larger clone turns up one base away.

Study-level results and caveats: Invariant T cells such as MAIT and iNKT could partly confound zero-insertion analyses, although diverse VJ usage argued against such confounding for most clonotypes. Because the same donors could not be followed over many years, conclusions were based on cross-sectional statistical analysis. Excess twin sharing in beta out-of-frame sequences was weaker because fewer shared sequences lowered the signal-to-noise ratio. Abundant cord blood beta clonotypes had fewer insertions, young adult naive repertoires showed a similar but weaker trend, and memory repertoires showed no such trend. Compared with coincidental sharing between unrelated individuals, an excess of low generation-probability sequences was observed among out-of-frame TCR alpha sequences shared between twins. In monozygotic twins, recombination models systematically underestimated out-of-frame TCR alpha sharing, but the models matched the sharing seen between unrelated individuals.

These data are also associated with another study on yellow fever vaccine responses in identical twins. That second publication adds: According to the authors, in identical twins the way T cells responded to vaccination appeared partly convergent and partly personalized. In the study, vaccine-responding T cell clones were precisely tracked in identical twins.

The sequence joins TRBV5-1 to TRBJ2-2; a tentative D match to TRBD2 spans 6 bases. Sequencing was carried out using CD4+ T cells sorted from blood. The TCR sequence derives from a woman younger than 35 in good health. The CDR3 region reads CASSTSGWTGELFF. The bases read TGCGCCAGCAGCACCAGCGGGTGGACCGGGGAGCTGTTTTTT. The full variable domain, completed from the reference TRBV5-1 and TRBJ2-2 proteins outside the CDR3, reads KAGVTQTPRYLIKTRGQQVTLSCSPISGHRSVSWYQQTPGQGLQFLFEYFSETQRNKGNFPGRFSGRQFSNSRSEMNVSTLELGDSALYLCASSTSGWTGELFFGEGSRLTVL.